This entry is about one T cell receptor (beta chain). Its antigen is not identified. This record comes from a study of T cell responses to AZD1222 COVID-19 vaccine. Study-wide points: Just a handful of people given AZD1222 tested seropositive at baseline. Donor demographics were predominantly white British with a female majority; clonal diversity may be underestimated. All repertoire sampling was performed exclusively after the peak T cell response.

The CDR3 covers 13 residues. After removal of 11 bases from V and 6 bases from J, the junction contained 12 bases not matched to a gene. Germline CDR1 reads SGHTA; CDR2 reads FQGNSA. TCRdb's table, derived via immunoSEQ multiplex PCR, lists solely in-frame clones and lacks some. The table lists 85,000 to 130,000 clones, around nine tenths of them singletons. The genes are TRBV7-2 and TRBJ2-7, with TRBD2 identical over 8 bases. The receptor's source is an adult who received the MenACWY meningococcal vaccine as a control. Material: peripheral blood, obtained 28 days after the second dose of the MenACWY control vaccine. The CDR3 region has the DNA TGTGCCCCCACTCGGGGGGGCCGGGTCGAGCAGTACTTC. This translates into CAPTRGGRVEQYF.